The T cell receptor (beta chain) under discussion was sequenced for a study of T-cell reconstitution after alpha-beta-depleted transplantation in children. CDR1 and CDR2 (germline): DFQATT, SNEGSKA (reference sequence). V lost 3 bases to trimming and J lost 4 bases, with 10 bases between them. The CDR3 spans 13 residues. This clonotype has more than one count but fewer than ten. TCRbeta library preparation incorporated unique molecular identifiers. TCRdb used MiXCR to reprocess the PCR reads, holding one entry per CDR3 protein. The sample holds around 100,000 distinct CDR3 sequences, approximately 5.4% seen once.

The chain joins TRBV20-1 to TRBJ2-1; TRBD2 is a possible D gene (6 bases). This clonotype originated in a female patient aged 2-9 years who had a stem cell transplant for Fanconi anemia, so the T cells may come from the graft donor. Sample: PBMCs, mostly from graft donor cells, taken 60 days after TCRalphabeta/CD19-depleted stem cell transplant. The CDR3 reads CSAREGPYNEQFF. The CDR3 region has the DNA TGCAGTGCTAGGGAGGGACCTTACAATGAGCAGTTCTTC.